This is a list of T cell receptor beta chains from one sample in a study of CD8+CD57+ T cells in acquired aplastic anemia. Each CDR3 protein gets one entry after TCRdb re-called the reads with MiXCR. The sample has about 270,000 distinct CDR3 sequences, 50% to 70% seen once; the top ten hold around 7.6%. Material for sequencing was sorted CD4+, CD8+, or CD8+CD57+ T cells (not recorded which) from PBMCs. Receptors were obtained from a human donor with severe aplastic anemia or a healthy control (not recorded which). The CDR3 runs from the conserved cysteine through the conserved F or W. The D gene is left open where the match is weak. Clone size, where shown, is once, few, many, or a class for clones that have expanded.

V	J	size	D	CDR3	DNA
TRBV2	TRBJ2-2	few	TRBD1	CASSKPGQGLMDTGELFF	TGTGCCAGCAGTAAACCGGGACAGGGGCTTATGGACACCGGGGAGCTGTTTTTT
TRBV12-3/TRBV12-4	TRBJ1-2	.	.	CASPSPVGYTF	TGTGCCAGCCCGTCTCCTGTAGGCTACACCTTC
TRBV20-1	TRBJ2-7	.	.	CSAIGASLPEQYF	TGCAGTGCTATCGGGGCTAGCTTACCCGAGCAGTACTTC
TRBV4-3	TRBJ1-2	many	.	CASSQDGHTDYGYTF	TGCGCCAGCAGCCAAGACGGACATACGGACTATGGCTACACCTTC
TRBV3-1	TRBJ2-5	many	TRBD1	CASSQTTGAGGETQYF	TGTGCCAGCAGCCAAACAACAGGGGCGGGCGGGGAGACCCAGTACTTC
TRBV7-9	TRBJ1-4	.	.	CASSLSRGGSEKLFF	TGTGCCAGCAGCTTATCCCGGGGAGGATCTGAAAAACTGTTTTTT
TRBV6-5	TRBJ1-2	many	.	CASRRNPNYGYTF	TGTGCCAGCCGTAGAAATCCGAACTATGGCTACACCTTC
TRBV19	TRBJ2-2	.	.	CASTDRSPIKNTGELFF	TGTGCCAGTACCGATCGGTCTCCGATAAAGAACACCGGGGAGCTGTTTTTT
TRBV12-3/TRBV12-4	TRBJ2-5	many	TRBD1	CASSPRGPWETQYF	TGTGCCAGCAGTCCTAGGGGGCCCTGGGAGACCCAGTACTTC
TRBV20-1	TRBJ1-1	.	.	CSASSAGLNTEAFF	TGCAGTGCTAGTTCCGCAGGCCTGAACACTGAAGCTTTCTTT
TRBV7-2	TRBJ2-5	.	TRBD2	CASNLLAGETQYF	TGTGCCAGCAATCTACTAGCGGGAGAGACCCAGTACTTC
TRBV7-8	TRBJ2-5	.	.	CASSPDGELTQYF	TGTGCCAGCAGCCCCGACGGGGAGCTGACCCAGTACTTC
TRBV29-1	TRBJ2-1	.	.	CSVDGQSSYNEQFF	TGCAGCGTTGATGGTCAGAGCTCCTACAATGAGCAGTTCTTC
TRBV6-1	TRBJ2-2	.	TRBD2	CASSERWEGFGELFF	TGTGCCAGCAGTGAACGGTGGGAGGGCTTCGGGGAGCTGTTTTTT
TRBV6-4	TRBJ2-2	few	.	CASSERLENTGELFF	TGTGCCAGCAGTGAACGACTAGAGAACACCGGGGAGCTGTTTTTT